This paragraph covers one TCR beta chain sequence. Its antigen is not identified. The record originates from a study of shared clonotypes between healthy human individuals. About the research overall: Aged between 18 and 49, the donors were two women and three men.

This CDR3 contains 14 residues. From germline, CDR1 is SGHVS and CDR2 FNYEAQ. The J segment lost 5 bases and the V segment lost 5 bases, leaving 5 bases of the junction unmatched. A roughly 200 ng quantity of DNA, about 30,000 T cell genomes, went into the sorted-subset replicate PCRs. This table comes from immunoSEQ multiplex PCR, and its TCRdb copy is limited to in-frame clones, with some not included. Of about 820,000 clones listed, around 93% were seen once; the top ten hold around 24%. Naive CD8 cells lacked CD45RO, underwent positive selection for CCR7 and left out terminally differentiated effector memory CD45RA+ cells. The study's findings and limits: Depth of sequencing was expected to influence donor clonotype sharing. Researchers found naive subsets generally carried larger estimated richness than memory subsets.

The TCR was taken from a man aged 25-45 years in good health. Sequencing used naive CD8+ T cells sorted from blood. The chain employs TRBV7-6 and TRBJ2-5, with 10 bases that match TRBD2. CDR3 amino acids: CASSPGLADETQYF. DNA for the CDR3: TGTGCCAGCAGCCCAGGACTAGCGGATGAGACCCAGTACTTC.